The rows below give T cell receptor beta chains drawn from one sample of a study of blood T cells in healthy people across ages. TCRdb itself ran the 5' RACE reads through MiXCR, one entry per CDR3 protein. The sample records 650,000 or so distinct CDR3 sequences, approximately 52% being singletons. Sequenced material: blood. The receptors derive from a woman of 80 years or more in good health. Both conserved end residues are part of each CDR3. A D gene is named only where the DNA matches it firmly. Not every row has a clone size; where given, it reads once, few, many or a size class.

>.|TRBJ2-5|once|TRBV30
CAWSNLVGETQYF
TGTGCCTGGAGTAATTTGGTGGGAGAGACCCAGTACTTC
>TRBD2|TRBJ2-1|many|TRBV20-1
CSADQGSGGSYNEQFF
TGCAGTGCTGACCAGGGAAGCGGGGGGTCATACAATGAGCAGTTCTTC
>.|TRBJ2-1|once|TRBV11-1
CASNRERGYNEQFF
TGTGCCAGCAACCGGGAGAGGGGATACAATGAGCAGTTCTTC
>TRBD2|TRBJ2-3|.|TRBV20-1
CRADGGGRVLYF
TGCAGAGCCGATGGAGGCGGGAGGGTTCTGTATTTT
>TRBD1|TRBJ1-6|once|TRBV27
CASSSGTVRNSPLHF
TGTGCCAGCAGTTCCGGGACAGTCAGAAATTCACCCCTCCACTTT
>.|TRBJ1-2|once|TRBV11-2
CASSQATVGYTF
TGTGCCAGCAGCCAAGCTACGGTTGGCTACACCTTC
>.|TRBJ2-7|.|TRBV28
CASRMGQGFYEQYF
TGTGCCAGCAGGATGGGGCAGGGGTTCTACGAGCAGTACTTC
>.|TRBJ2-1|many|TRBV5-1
CASTLGTGNNEQFF
TGCGCCAGCACCCTTGGAACAGGGAACAATGAGCAGTTCTTC
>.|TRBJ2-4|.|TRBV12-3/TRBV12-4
CASSINILAKNIQYF
TGTGCCAGCAGTATCAATATTCTAGCCAAAAACATTCAGTACTTC
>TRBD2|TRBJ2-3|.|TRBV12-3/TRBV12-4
CASSPSGGRKWTQYF
TGTGCCAGCAGCCCAAGCGGGGGCAGGAAGTGGACGCAGTATTTT
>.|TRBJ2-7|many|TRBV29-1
CSVEDPTRRHEQYF
TGCAGCGTTGAAGATCCTACCAGAAGGCACGAGCAGTACTTC
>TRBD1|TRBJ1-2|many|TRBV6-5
CASTRKGAYGYTF
TGTGCCAGCACGAGAAAGGGGGCTTATGGCTACACCTTC
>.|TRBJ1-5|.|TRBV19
CASSATVGGPNQPQHF
TGTGCCAGTAGTGCTACGGTTGGGGGGCCCAATCAGCCCCAGCATTTT
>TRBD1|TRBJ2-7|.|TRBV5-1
CASSTSGTGVFYEQYF
TGCGCCAGCAGCACATCCGGGACAGGGGTCTTTTACGAGCAGTACTTC
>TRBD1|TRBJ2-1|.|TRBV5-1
CASSLGKDRLSYNEQFF
TGCGCCAGCAGCTTGGGAAAGGACAGGTTGTCCTACAATGAGCAGTTCTTC
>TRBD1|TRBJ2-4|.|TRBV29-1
CSVRATGVGNIQYF
TGCAGCGTTCGAGCTACAGGGGTAGGAAACATTCAGTACTTC
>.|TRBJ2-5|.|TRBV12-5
CASAGARQYF
TGTGCTAGTGCCGGTGCGAGGCAGTACTTC
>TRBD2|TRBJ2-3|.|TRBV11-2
CTSSLNLAGGPQYF
TGTACCAGCAGCTTGAATCTAGCGGGAGGGCCGCAGTATTTT
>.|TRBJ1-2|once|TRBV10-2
CASQGVEYGYTF
TGCGCCAGTCAAGGGGTGGAGTATGGCTACACCTTC
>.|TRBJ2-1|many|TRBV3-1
CASSQDPGALDEQFF
TGTGCCAGCAGCCAAGATCCAGGGGCGTTGGATGAGCAGTTCTTC
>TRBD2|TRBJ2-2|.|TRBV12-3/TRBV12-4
CASSLPGGYTGELFF
TGTGCCAGCAGCCTCCCGGGAGGGTATACCGGGGAGCTGTTTTTT
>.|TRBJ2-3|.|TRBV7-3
CASGVSTDTQYF
TGTGCCAGCGGGGTCAGCACAGATACGCAGTATTTT